This T cell receptor beta chain was captured in a study of human T cells and chemical hapten exposure. In the study overall: Skin on the upper inner arm, approximately 2 cm by approximately 2 cm in size, was sensitized with 2% DPC. Slight differences in pooled library volume were the main source of varying TCR yields across samples.

Time point of the sample: pre-sensitization, week 0. As to treatment: therapeutic diphenylcyclopropenone sensitization with weekly scalp DPC. This clonotype appeared a few times. The library tagged each cDNA molecule with unique molecular identifiers. Original analysis: The median was around 100,000 TCRs per sample, ranging 23,224 to 690,600. One entry per CDR3 protein, called by TCRdb with MiXCR from the RACE reads. The V and J calls reflect TCRdb's pipeline rather than the authors' work. The data hold tens of thousands of distinct CDR3 sequences, with roughly 15% observed a single time. Trimming shortened V by 4 bases and J by 0 bases, and 12 bases separated the two germline ends. Looked up from germline, CDR1 is GTSNPN and CDR2 is SVGIG (reference sequence). The CDR3 has 15 residues.

This sequence was found in a woman between 50 and 59 years old with alopecia areata. Some clones in this sample may be carry-over from other donors' samples. The specimen was whole blood, collected in connection with sensitization to the hapten diphenylcyclopropenone (DPC). The chain has TRBV30 and TRBJ2-2; D possibly matches TRBD1 or TRBD2 (6 bases each). The CDR3 DNA reads as TGTGCCTGGAAGGGGGGTAGGACGAACACCGGGGAGCTGTTTTTT. As protein: CAWKGGRTNTGELFF.